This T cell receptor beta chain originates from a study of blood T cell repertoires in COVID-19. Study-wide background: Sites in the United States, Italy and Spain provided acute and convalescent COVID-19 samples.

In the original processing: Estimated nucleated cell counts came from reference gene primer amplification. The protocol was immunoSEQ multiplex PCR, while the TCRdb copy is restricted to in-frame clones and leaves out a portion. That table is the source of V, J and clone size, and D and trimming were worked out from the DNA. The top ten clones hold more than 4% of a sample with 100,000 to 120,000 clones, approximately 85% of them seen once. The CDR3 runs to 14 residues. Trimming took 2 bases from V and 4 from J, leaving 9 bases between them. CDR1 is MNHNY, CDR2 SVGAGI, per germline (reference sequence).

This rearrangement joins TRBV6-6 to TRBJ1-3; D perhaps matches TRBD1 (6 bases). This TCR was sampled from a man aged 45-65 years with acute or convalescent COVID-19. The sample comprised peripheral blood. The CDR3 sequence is CASSYLTGGNTIYF. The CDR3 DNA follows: TGTGCCAGCAGTTACCTGACAGGCGGAAACACCATATATTTT.